These 2 T cell receptor beta chains came from one sample sequenced in a study of blood T cell repertoires in COVID-19. Clones were read by immunoSEQ multiplex PCR, and TCRdb kept only the in-frame ones, dropping some. Seen here are about 380,000 clones, more than 75% observed once, and the top ten hold less than 1.5%. The sequenced sample consisted of PBMCs or T cells enriched from blood (not recorded which). These receptor sequences come from a woman younger than 35 who had recovered from COVID-19.

The V call is TRBV19, the J call TRBJ1-5; 11 bases are shared with TRBD1. CDR3 length: 16 amino acids. Germline V gene data show CDR1 as LNHDA and CDR2 as SQIVND (reference sequence). Trimming at V came to 5 bases and at J to 6 bases, leaving 9 bases not matched to a gene. Here the CDR3 reads CASSPRTGGVSQPQHF. Written as DNA, the CDR3 is TGTGCCAGTAGTCCAAGGACAGGGGGCGTGAGTCAGCCCCAGCATTTT.

The chain joins TRBV28 to TRBJ1-5; 8 positions agree with TRBD1. The J segment lost 1 base and the V segment lost 8 bases, leaving 4 bases of the junction unmatched. CDR3 size: 14 residues. Germline loops: CDR1 MDHEN, CDR2 SYDVKM. The CDR3 DNA reads TGTGCCAGCGACCGGGACAGGAGCAATCAGCCCCAGCATTTT. Translated, it gives CASDRDRSNQPQHF.